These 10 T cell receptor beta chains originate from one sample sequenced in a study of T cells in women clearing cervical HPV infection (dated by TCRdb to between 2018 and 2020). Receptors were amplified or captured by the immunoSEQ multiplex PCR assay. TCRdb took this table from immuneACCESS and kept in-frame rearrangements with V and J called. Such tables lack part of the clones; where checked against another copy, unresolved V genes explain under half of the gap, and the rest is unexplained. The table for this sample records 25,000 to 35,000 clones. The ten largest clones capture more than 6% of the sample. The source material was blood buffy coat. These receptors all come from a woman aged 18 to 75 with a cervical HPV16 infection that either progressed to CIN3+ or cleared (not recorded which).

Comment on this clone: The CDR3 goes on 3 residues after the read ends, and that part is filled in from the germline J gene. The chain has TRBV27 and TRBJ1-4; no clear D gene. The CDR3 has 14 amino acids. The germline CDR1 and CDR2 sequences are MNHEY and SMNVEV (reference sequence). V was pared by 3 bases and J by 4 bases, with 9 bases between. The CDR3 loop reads CASSFTQSNEKLFF. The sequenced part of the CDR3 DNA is TGTGCCAGCAGTTTTACCCAGAGTAATGAAAAA.

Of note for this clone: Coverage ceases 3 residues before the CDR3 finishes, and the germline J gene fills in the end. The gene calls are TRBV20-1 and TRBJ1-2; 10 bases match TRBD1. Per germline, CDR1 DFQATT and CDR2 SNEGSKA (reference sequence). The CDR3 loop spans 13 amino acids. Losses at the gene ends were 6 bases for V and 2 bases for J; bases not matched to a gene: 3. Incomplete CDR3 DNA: TGCAGTGCCATGGGACAGGGGAACTATGGC. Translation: CSAMGQGNYG. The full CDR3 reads CSAMGQGNYGYTF.

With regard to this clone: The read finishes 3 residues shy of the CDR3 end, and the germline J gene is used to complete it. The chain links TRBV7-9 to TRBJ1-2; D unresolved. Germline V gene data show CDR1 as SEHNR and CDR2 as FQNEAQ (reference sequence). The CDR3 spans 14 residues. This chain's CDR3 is CASSSDLAPDTYTF. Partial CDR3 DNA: TGTGCCAGCAGCTCAGATCTAGCGCCGGATACC.

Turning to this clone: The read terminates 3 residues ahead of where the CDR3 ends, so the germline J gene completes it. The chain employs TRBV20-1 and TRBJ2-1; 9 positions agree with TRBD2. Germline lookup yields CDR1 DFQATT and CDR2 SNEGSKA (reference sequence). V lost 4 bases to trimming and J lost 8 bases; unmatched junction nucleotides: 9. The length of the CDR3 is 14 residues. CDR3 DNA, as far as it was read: TGCAGTGCTAAAATAGCGGGAGTGCGGGATGAG. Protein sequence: CSAKIAGVRDE. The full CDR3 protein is CSAKIAGVRDEQFF.

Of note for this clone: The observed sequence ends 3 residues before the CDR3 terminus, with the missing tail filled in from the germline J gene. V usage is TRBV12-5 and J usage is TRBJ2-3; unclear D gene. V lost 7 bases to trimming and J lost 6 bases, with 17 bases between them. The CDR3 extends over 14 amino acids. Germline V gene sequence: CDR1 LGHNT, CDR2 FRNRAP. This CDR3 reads CASVPPHPVDTQYF. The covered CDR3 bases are TGTGCTAGTGTCCCCCCCCATCCGGTGGATACG.

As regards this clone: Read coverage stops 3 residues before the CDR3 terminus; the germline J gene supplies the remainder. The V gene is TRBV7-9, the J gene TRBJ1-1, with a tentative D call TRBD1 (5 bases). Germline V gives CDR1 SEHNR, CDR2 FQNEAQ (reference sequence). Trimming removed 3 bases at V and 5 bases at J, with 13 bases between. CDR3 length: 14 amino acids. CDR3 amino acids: CASSFSQGSTEAFF. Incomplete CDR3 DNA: TGTGCCAGCAGCTTCTCTCAGGGCTCAACTGAA.

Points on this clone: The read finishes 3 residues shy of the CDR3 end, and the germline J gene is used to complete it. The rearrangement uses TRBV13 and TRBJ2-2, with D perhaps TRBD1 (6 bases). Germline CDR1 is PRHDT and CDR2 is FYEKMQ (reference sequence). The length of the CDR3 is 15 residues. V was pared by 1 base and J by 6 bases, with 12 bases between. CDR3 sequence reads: CASSLVQGSSGELFF. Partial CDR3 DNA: TGTGCCAGCAGCTTAGTACAGGGTTCTTCCGGGGAG.

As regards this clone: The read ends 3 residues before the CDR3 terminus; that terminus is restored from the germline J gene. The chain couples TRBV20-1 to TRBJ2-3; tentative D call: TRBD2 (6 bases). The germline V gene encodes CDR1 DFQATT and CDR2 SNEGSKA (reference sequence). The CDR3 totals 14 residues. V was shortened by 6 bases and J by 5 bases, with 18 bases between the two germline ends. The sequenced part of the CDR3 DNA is TGCAGTGCCGCATTAGGAGGGCGGGGAGATACG. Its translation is CSAALGGRGDT. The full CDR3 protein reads CSAALGGRGDTQYF.

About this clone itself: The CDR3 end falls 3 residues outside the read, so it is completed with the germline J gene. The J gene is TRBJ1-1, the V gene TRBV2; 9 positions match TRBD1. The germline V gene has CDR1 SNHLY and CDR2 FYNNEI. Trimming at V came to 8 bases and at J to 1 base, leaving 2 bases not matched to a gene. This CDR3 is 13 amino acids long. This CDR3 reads CASEGQGNTEAFF. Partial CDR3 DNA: TGTGCCAGCGAGGGACAGGGGAACACTGAA.

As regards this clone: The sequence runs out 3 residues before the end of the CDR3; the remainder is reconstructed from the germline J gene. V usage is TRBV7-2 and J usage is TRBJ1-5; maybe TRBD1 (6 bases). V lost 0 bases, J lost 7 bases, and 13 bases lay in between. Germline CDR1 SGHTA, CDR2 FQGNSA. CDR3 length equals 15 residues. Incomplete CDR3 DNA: TGTGCCAGCAGCTTAGCGGGACACCACGACCAGCCC. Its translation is CASSLAGHHDQP. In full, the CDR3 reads CASSLAGHHDQPQHF.